What follows is one TCR beta chain and its context. Its antigen remains unknown. Survey level was the resolution at which the v3.0 immunoSEQ assay ran. Clones were sequenced by immunoSEQ multiplex PCR, and TCRdb holds only the in-frame ones, with some missing. Of some 19,000 clones listed, roughly four fifths are singletons. The data belong to a study of long-term antiretroviral therapy in people with HIV. Study-wide points: Clones that had undergone expansion before ART dominated the repertoire at all time points.

The CDR3 consists of 18 residues. Germline V gives CDR1 KGHSH, CDR2 LQKENI. The V end was cut by 3 bases, the J end by 0 bases, with 18 bases between. This rearrangement joins TRBV18 to TRBJ1-3; weak D call: TRBD1 (5 bases). This specimen consisted of unsorted PBMCs, obtained 2.2 years after starting antiretroviral therapy. The sequence derives from a man between 45 and 60 years old with HIV. The CDR3 coding sequence is TGTGCCAGCTCACCTGCGAGCGGAGCAGGGACCTCTGGAAACACCATATATTTT. Protein: CASSPASGAGTSGNTIYF.